The clone carrying this TCR beta chain showed up many times. Its matching antigen is unknown. These data belong to a study of T cell repertoires in cytomegalovirus infection. Overall study context: Public signatures in TCR beta pointed to CMV infection and matching HLA type. Study-wide findings and caveats: Carriage of CMV together with the relevant HLA was identifiable through cumulative public TCR beta family frequency.

TCRdb re-called the reads through MiXCR, storing one row per CDR3 protein. In the table there are 350,000 to 500,000 distinct CDR3 sequences, around 32% of which are singletons. This CDR3 is built from 15 residues. From germline, CDR1 is SGHTA and CDR2 FQGNSA. Losses at the gene ends were 5 bases for V and 0 bases for J; bases not matched to a gene: 5. This sequence originates from a human donor in good health (CMV status not recorded). Some clones in this sample may be carry-over from other donors' samples. The sequenced sample was PBMCs. The genes are TRBV7-2 and TRBJ1-1, with 8 bases matching TRBD1. The CDR3 is CASSMPTGVNTEAFF. The CDR3 DNA follows: TGTGCCAGCAGCATGCCGACAGGGGTGAACACTGAAGCTTTCTTT. Using reference TRBV7-2 and TRBJ1-1 for the parts outside the CDR3, the full variable domain is GAGVSQSPSNKVTEKGKDVELRCDPISGHTALYWYRQSLGQGLEFLIYFQGNSAPDKSGLPSDRFSAERTGGSVSTLTIQRTQQEDSAVYLCASSMPTGVNTEAFFGQGTRLTVV.